The following is a T cell receptor beta chain sequence with its context. Antigen: not known. This record belongs to a study of human T cells and chemical hapten exposure. Study background: DPC (0.01%) was patch tested on the upper back and read at 6 days. Overall study findings and caveats: The study found that PT1 expanded TCR counts correlated positively with patch test score. The number of TCRs above 1 in 1000 frequency did not change after DPC sensitization.

TCRdb itself ran the RACE reads through MiXCR, one entry per CDR3 protein. The sample consists of some 170,000 distinct CDR3 sequences, 25% to 35% of them appearing once. The germline V and J ends were trimmed by 0 bases and 10 bases, with 9 bases remaining between them. The CDR3 has 13 amino acids. Germline lookup yields CDR1 SGHDN and CDR2 FVKESK. Described time point: patch test 3, about 24 weeks after DPC sensitization. Described treatment: therapeutic diphenylcyclopropenone sensitization with weekly scalp DPC. The sequenced sample was whole blood, obtained in connection with sensitization to the hapten diphenylcyclopropenone (DPC). The receptor was isolated from a woman under 30 with alopecia areata. Some clones in this sample may be carry-over from other donors' samples. The V and J genes are TRBV14 and TRBJ1-4, with D perhaps matching TRBD1 (5 bases). The CDR3 is CASSQDAQGKLFF. Here the CDR3 DNA reads TGTGCCAGCAGCCAAGACGCGCAGGGAAAACTGTTTTTT. Full variable domain (remainder filled in from reference TRBV14 and TRBJ1-4): EAGVTQFPSHSVIEKGQTVTLRCDPISGHDNLYWYRRVMGKEIKFLLHFVKESKQDESGMPNNRFLAERTGGTYSTLKVQPAELEDSGVYFCASSQDAQGKLFFGSGTQLSVL.